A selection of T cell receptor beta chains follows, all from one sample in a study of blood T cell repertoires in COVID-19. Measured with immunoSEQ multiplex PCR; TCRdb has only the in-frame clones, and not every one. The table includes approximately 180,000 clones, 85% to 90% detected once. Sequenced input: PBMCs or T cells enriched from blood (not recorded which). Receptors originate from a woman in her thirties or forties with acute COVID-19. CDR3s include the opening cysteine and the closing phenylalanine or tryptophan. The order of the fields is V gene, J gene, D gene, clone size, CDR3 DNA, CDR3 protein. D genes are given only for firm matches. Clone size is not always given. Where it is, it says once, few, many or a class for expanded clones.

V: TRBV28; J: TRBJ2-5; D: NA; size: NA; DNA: TGTGCCAGCATCAAAACCGGGACACTCGGAACCCAGTACTTC; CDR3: CASIKTGTLGTQYF
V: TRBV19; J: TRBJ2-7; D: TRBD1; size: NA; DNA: TGTGCCAGTAGTCCGGGGACAGGGGGAAACGAGCAGTACTTC; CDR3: CASSPGTGGNEQYF
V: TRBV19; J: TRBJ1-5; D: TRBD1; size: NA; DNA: TGTGCCACCTCAACTTCGACAGGGTATCAGCCCCAGCATTTT; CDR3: CATSTSTGYQPQHF
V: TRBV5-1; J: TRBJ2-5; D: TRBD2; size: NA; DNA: TGCGCCAGCAGCCCCCGGACCTCTAGCGGGGGGGTCGAGACCCAGTACTTC; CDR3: CASSPRTSSGGVETQYF
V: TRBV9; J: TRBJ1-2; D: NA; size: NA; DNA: TGTGCCAGCAGCGTAAGCGGGGGGAATGGCTACACCTTC; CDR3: CASSVSGGNGYTF
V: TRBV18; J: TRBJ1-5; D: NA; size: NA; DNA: TGTGCCAGCTCACCCCGGACAGCGATCAATCAGCCCCAGCATTTT; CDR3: CASSPRTAINQPQHF
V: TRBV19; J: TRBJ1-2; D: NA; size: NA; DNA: TGTGCCAGTACTTGGGGGACAATGGATAGCTATGGCTACACCTTC; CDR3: CASTWGTMDSYGYTF
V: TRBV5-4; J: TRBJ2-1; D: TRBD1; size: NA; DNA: TGTGCCAGCAGCTCAGGGGGCGAGGATGAGCAGTTCTTC; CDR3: CASSSGGEDEQFF
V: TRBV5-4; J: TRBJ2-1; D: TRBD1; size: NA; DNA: TGTGCCAGCAGTCCCGGGACAGGGAAGGCCAATGAGCAGTTCTTC; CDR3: CASSPGTGKANEQFF
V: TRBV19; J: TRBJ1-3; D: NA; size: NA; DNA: TGTGCCAGTAGTATCAAACGGTTCGGAAACACCATATATTTT; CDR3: CASSIKRFGNTIYF
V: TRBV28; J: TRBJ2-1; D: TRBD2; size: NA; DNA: TGTGCCAGCAGTCCCTTAGCGGGGGGGCTCTACAATGAGCAGTTCTTC; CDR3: CASSPLAGGLYNEQFF
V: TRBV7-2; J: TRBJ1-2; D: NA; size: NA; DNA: TGTGCCAGCGTATCCGGCCAGGGATTATACGGCTACACCTTC; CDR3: CASVSGQGLYGYTF
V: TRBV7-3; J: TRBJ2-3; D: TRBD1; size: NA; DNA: TGTGCCAGCAGCCATTCCGGGACAGGAGCCAGCACAGATACGCAGTATTTT; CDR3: CASSHSGTGASTDTQYF
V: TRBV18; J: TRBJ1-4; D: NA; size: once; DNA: TGTGCCAGCTCCCCGAGACAAGACGAAAAACTGTTTTTT; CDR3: CASSPRQDEKLFF
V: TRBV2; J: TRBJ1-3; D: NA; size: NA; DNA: TGTGCCAGCAGTGAAGCGCGATGGGGGAGGTCCCTATCTGGAAACACCATATATTTT; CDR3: CASSEARWGRSLSGNTIYF
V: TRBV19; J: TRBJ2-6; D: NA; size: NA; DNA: TGTGCCAGTACGTTAGGAGGGTTTGGGGCCAACGTCCTGACTTTC; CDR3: CASTLGGFGANVLTF
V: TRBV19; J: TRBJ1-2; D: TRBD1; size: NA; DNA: TGTGCCACCCTTGGACAGGTTTCAGGCTACACCTTC; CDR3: CATLGQVSGYTF
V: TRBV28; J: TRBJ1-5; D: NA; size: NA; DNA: TGTGCCCATGCAGGGAACGACAATCAGCCCCAGCATTTT; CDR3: CAHAGNDNQPQHF
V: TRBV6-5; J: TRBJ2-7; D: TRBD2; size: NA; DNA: TGTGCCAGCCGGGGGGGGTCCTACGAGCAGTACTTC; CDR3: CASRGGSYEQYF
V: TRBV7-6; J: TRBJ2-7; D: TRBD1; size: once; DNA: TGTGCCAGCAGCAAGATGACAGGGGATAAGGACGAGCAGTACTTC; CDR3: CASSKMTGDKDEQYF
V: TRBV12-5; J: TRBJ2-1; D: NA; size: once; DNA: TGTGCTAGTGGTTTCTCTAACCGGGGAGGAGGCAATGAGCAGTTCTTC; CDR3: CASGFSNRGGGNEQFF
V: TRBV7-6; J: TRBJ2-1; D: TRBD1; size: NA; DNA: TGTGCCAGCAGCCGGACAGGGGGCAACAATGAGCAGTTCTTC; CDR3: CASSRTGGNNEQFF
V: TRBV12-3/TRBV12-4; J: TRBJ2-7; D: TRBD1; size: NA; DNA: TGTGCCAGCAGGCGGACAGGAGCCTACGAGCAGTACTTC; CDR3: CASRRTGAYEQYF
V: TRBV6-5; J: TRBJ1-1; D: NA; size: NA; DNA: TGTGCCAGCAGCCCCGGCCGGGTTGAAGCTTTCTTT; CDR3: CASSPGRVEAFF
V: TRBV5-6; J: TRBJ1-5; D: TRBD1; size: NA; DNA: TGTGCCAGCAGCCGGACAGGGGGGCATCAGCCCCAGCATTTT; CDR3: CASSRTGGHQPQHF
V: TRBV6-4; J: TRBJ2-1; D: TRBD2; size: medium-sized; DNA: TGTGCCAGCAGTCTACTAGCGGGAGCCTACAATGAGCAGTTCTTC; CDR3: CASSLLAGAYNEQFF
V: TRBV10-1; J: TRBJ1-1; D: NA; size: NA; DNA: TGCGCCAGCACTACCCCAGGAGAAGCTTTCTTT; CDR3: CASTTPGEAFF
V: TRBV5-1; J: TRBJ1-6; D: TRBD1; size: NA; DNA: TGCGCCAGCAGCCAGGGGACAGCAGATAATTCACCCCTCCACTTT; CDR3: CASSQGTADNSPLHF